This T cell receptor beta chain was obtained from a study of shared clonotypes between healthy human individuals. General observations from the study: Estimated clonotype richness was generally higher in naive than memory subsets.

Sequencing was performed with immunoSEQ multiplex PCR; in TCRdb, only in-frame clones are kept and a portion is missing. The data contain about 2.1 million clones, 85% to 95% of them singletons. This clone appeared once. The antigen is undetermined. The CDR3 runs to 18 residues. Germline assignment: CDR1 MGHRA and CDR2 YSYEKL. V lost 0 bases to trimming and J lost 4 bases, with 20 bases between them. In the naive CD8 group, cells lacked CD45RO and were positively selected for CCR7, so terminally differentiated effector memory CD45RA+ cells were left out. Sequenced sample: naive CD8+ T cells from PBMCs. This sequence joins TRBV4-1 and TRBJ2-3; D gene unclear. The sequence derives from a man between 18 and 35 years old in good health. Some clones in this sample may be carry-over from other donors' samples. CDR3 residues: CASSQDSTESITPDTQYF. The CDR3 bases are TGCGCCAGCAGCCAAGACTCTACCGAAAGCATAACCCCAGATACGCAGTATTTT.